This TCR beta chain originates from a study of blood T cell repertoires in COVID-19 (dated by TCRdb to the early 2020s). Study-level background: Collaborator samples came from the United States, Italy and Spain and covered acute and convalescent phases of COVID-19. The material from the prospective study consisted of cDNA or gDNA derived from T cells, B-cell-depleted T cells, or PBMCs. Deeply sampled blood TCRbeta repertoires from subjects exposed to, actively infected with, or recovered from COVID-19 were included in the dataset. The repertoires were released in a freely available public database meant as a resource for research on the immune response to SARS-CoV-2. The samples were drawn from the first 160 participants of the ongoing ImmuneRACE study and from some 1,300 subjects provided by 6 global collaborators. Sample metadata almost always included a de-identified subject ID, COVID-19 status, age in years and sex. Where HLA class I and class II types were available, the types were taken from metadata supplied by the sample provider, not from assay-based typing.

To note about this clone: The specificity of this receptor is unknown. Qualities for individual bases were not recorded, and no much larger clone is one base off.

The immunoSEQ Assay, a bias-controlled multiplex PCR, was used to amplify TCRbeta CDR3 regions from genomic DNA. As for how the authors treated the data: The number of nucleated cells in each sample was estimated by amplification of reference gene primers within the assay. To quantify the absolute abundance of each unique TCRbeta CDR3 rearrangement, sequence reads were collapsed and filtered. For each sample, productive Simpson clonality was calculated as the square root of Simpson's diversity index over productive rearrangements. TCRdb holds this immuneACCESS table with in-frame rearrangements only. Some clones are missing; in checked studies, unresolved V genes explain under half, and the rest has no known cause. Clone size and V and J calls were adopted from that table, with D and trimming inferred from the DNA. For this sample the table gives roughly 260,000 clones, of which roughly 87% were detected only once. In total, the top ten clones hold around 6% of the sample.

Participants in the prospective study were enrolled through a virtual design, were aged about 18 to 100 years, and lived in roughly 25 United States geographic areas. To assign participants to cohorts, the prospective study relied on clinical history that participants themselves reported in a screening survey and a study questionnaire. In the prospective study, whole blood, serum and a nasopharyngeal or oropharyngeal swab were collected from each participant by mobile phlebotomists. Additional blood draws and questionnaires over a 2-month period could optionally be provided by prospective study participants. Before DNA extraction, prospective study blood samples were shipped either frozen or at room temperature. The paper's findings and limits, for the study overall: Clinical and demographic metadata were provided uncurated, with the amount varying by source and participant.

This clonotype was sampled from a woman in her 30s with acute COVID-19. The sample taken for sequencing was PBMCs or T cells enriched from blood (not recorded which).

The DNA sequence follows: TGTGCCAGCAGCCGTTACACCGGGGAGCTGTTTTTT. It codes for CASSRYTGELFF. The chain employs TRBV5-8 and TRBJ2-2; the D gene cannot be named for sure. The germline V gene encodes CDR1 SGHTS and CDR2 YDEGEE. From the cysteine up to the phenylalanine, the CDR3 has a length of 12 residues. Only CDR3 DNA remains: 36 bases, in frame from the first base. The trim is 4 bases for V and 3 bases for J, with a gap of 4 bases between the germline ends. With the rest looked up from the reference TRBV5-8 and TRBJ2-2 genes rather than sequenced, the full variable domain is EAGVTQSPTHLIKTRGQQATLRCSPISGHTSVYWYQQALGLGLQFLLWYDEGEERNRGNFPPRFSGRQFPNYSSELNVNALELEDSALYLCASSRYTGELFFGEGSRLTVL.